This TCR beta chain is from a study of T cells in Graves' hyperthyroidism and ophthalmopathy (dated by TCRdb to about 2019). With respect to the entire study: Peripheral blood samples were taken at the time of initial diagnosis, prior to any treatment. To identify TCR V-J signatures that set the groups apart, the researchers used a discovery cohort of 90 to 100 patients, made up of around 40 with Graves' ophthalmopathy and 57 with stable Graves' hyperthyroidism. After blood sampling, hyperthyroidism patients were treated with methimazole at a starting dose of 30 mg daily, and ophthalmopathy patients were treated with high-dose intravenous methylprednisolone. The study also compared thyroid tissue and blood T-cell repertoires from about 6 Graves' hyperthyroidism patients. Prospective prediction of ophthalmopathy was tested in an independent validation cohort consisting of fewer than 20 hyperthyroidism patients and 15 to 17 patients who later progressed to ophthalmopathy. The roughly 100 discovery patients were randomly divided into training and test sets at a 7:3 ratio. The paper describes TCR Vbeta CDR3 sequencing of some 130 peripheral blood samples, made up of approximately 40 ophthalmopathy patients, approximately 73 hyperthyroidism patients and 17 progressor patients.

Amplification of TCR beta CDR3 regions was carried out from RNA transcripts. The TCR CDR3 was subjected to a first round of RT-PCR using the HTBI primer set and the Qiagen OneStep RT-PCR kit. The libraries were constructed in a second round of multiplex PCR and then size-selected and purified. Sequencing of the libraries was done on an Illumina HiSeq2000 using paired-end 100 bp reads. On the authors' methods: SOAPnuke was used to process the raw data, with reads discarded if the reads contained adapters or uncalled bases, had a mean Phred below 15, or lacked an exact constant-primer or identifier match. High-quality paired reads were merged using COPE v1.2.5, and each unique nucleotide sequence was defined as a clonotype. MiTCR v1.1 was used to align clonotypes to the IMGT TRBV, TRBD and TRBJ reference segments. The analysis was restricted to V-J combinations with a frequency above 0.0001, which together covered 99.2% of the repertoires. The TCS score was defined as the ratio of F50 (clonal expansion) to E x V (chaos), calculated using BLOSUM62-based TCRdist between CDR3 peptides within each V-J. Welch's t-statistics and random forest reduced around 510 V-J features to some 14, which were used in a naive Bayes classifier (R e1071). TCRdb ran its own pipeline on the public reads, namely fastp trimming at Q25 and MiXCR clone calling, and kept in-frame beta chains. When rows share a CDR3 protein, they turn into one entry using the most common DNA and genes. The V and J calls reflect TCRdb's pipeline rather than the authors' work. The sample table records fewer than 350,000 distinct CDR3 sequences; about an eighth of these occur just once. The ten largest clones take up roughly 7.5% of the sample.

This clonotype came up many times. What antigen it recognizes has not been identified. No qualities accompany the bases; no much larger clone lies one base away. What the research found in general, with its limitations: During validation, the model predicted progression to ophthalmopathy a median of around six months ahead of onset, with 60% to 71% sensitivity and less than 85% specificity. Sample size was not statistically predetermined, and investigators were not blinded to group allocation. Ophthalmopathy was separated from stable hyperthyroidism by a 13 V-J signature model, with around 88% sensitivity and 81% to 83% specificity obtained in cross-validation and 80%/75% obtained in testing. Blood samples also contained most of the expanded thyroid clonotypes (frequency above 0.001), which suggests that blood repertoires may reflect thyroid immune responses.

The hyperthyroidism patients were between 18 and 65 years old and newly diagnosed, with a disease duration of less than 2 months. Any patient with an uncontrolled infection, another autoimmune disease, pregnancy or lactation was excluded. Diagnoses were established on the basis of clinical symptoms, serum thyroxine and TRAb, thyroid ultrasound, and orbital computed tomography. For progressor patients, blood was drawn at the first diagnosis of hyperthyroidism, before any ophthalmopathy symptoms had appeared. Ficoll-Paque density gradient centrifugation was used to isolate PBMCs from under 11 ml of fresh peripheral blood. Patients classed as progressors first received a Graves' hyperthyroidism diagnosis and then went on to develop ophthalmopathy during follow-up. Total RNA was extracted using Trizol reagent, and RNA quality was assessed on an Agilent 2100 Bioanalyzer. Between the V and J ends, shortened by 0 bases and 7 bases respectively, the junction contains 22 bases. From the germline V gene (reference sequence), CDR1 is GTSNPN and CDR2 is SVGIG. The CDR3 holds 16 amino acids from the cysteine to the phenylalanine. Only the CDR3 portion is preserved as DNA: 48 bases, with reading frame beginning at the first base.

The clonotype comes from a woman in her twenties or thirties with Graves' hyperthyroidism that later progressed to Graves' ophthalmopathy. Rearrangement joined TRBV30 to TRBJ2-7; a tentative D call is TRBD1 (7 bases match). What was sequenced was blood. The sequenced DNA: TGTGCCTGGAGTGTACAGGGGCTAGCGACTCTGACGGAGCAGTACTTC. This codes for CAWSVQGLATLTEQYF.